These 18 T cell receptor beta chains originate from one sample sequenced in a study of blood T cells in healthy people across ages. The authors ran a second PCR of 7 to 11 cycles using a sample-barcoded 5' primer and a J-beta primer mix. MiXCR, run by TCRdb on the 5' RACE reads, gives a single entry per CDR3 protein. The sample has some 790,000 distinct CDR3 sequences; 29% are singletons. The sample was blood. These receptors were taken from a woman older than 75 in good health.

The chain uses TRBV29-1 and TRBJ1-2; 10 nucleotides align to TRBD1. The CDR3 has 14 amino acids. Germline-derived CDR1 and CDR2 are SQVTM and ANQGSEA. Germline trimming cut 5 bases from V and 3 bases from J; bases unmatched to any gene: 6. CDR3 protein: CSVTGQGFDYGYTF. CDR3 bases: TGCAGCGTTACGGGACAGGGGTTCGACTATGGCTACACCTTC.

As regards this clonotype: A read error may account for a junction end that differs from germline. The gene calls are TRBV24-1 and TRBJ2-7, with D unclear. With the DNA end fitting TRBJ2-5 better, the J assignment may be wrong. There are 12 residues in the CDR3. Germline CDR1 is KGHDR and CDR2 is SFDVKD. The CDR3 bases are TGTGCCACCGGTGCACAACAAGGGACCCAGTACTTC. Translating it yields CATGAQQGTQYF.

This clonotype was counted a few times. V usage is TRBV28 and J usage is TRBJ1-5, with a tentative D call TRBD1 (5 bases). This CDR3 contains 17 residues. V shed 7 bases and J shed 5 bases, with 24 bases lying between them. Germline V CDR1 and CDR2: MDHEN, SYDVKM. CDR3 sequence: CASTPAQVGTGDQPQHF. The CDR3 nucleotides are TGTGCCAGCACCCCAGCCCAAGTCGGGACGGGCGATCAGCCCCAGCATTTT. The whole variable domain, filled in from reference TRBV28 and TRBJ1-5, reads DVKVTQSSRYLVKRTGEKVFLECVQDMDHENMFWYRQDPGLGLRLIYFSYDVKMKEKGDIPEGYSVSREKKERFSLILESASTNQTSMYLCASTPAQVGTGDQPQHFGDGTRLSIL.

This chain links TRBV7-2 with TRBJ1-1; D ambiguous. This CDR3 region has 15 residues. CDR1 and CDR2 from the germline V gene are SGHTA and FQGNSA. V was pared by 3 bases and J by 0 bases, with 11 bases between. CDR3 in amino acids: CASSFIEGMNTEAFF. The DNA of the CDR3 is TGTGCCAGCAGCTTCATTGAGGGAATGAACACTGAAGCTTTCTTT.

A word on this clonotype: The junction departs from germline at one end; a sequencing error may be responsible. The rearrangement links TRBV6-2 or TRBV6-3 to TRBJ2-3; the D call may be TRBD1 or TRBD2 (5 bases each). Germline V gene sequence: CDR1 MNHEY, CDR2 SVGEGT. The CDR3 consists of 14 residues. This CDR3 is CASRYSSRGHTQYF. The CDR3 DNA reads TGTGCCAGCAGGTACTCCTCCCGGGGACATACGCAGTATTTT.

Only a few counts were recorded for this clonotype. This chain connects TRBV2 to TRBJ1-3; unclear D gene. The V end lost 1 base, the J end lost 4 bases, and 8 bases lay between the germline ends. This CDR3 contains 14 residues. Germline V gives CDR1 SNHLY, CDR2 FYNNEI. The CDR3 spells CASSEGEWGNTIYF. DNA for the CDR3: TGTGCCAGCAGTGAAGGGGAGTGGGGAAACACCATATATTTT. Variable domain in full (rest from reference TRBV2 and TRBJ1-3): EPEVTQTPSHQVTQMGQEVILRCVPISNHLYFYWYRQILGQKVEFLVSFYNNEISEKSEIFDDQFSVERPDGSNFTLKIRSTKLEDSAMYFCASSEGEWGNTIYFGEGSWLTVV.

This clonotype was recorded many times. The gene calls are TRBV27 and TRBJ2-6; the D gene is possibly TRBD1 (5 bases). The germline V and J ends were trimmed by 0 bases and 4 bases, with 13 bases remaining between them. The germline V gene has CDR1 MNHEY and CDR2 SMNVEV (reference sequence). This CDR3 comprises 17 residues. CDR3 nucleotide sequence: TGTGCCAGCAGTTTATCAGGCAGGGTATCCGGGGCCAACGTCCTGACTTTC. This encodes CASSLSGRVSGANVLTF.

The CDR3: CASSWTSGGVTGELFF. The DNA of the CDR3 is TGTGCCAGCAGTTGGACTAGCGGGGGAGTAACCGGGGAGCTGTTTTTT. The chain joins TRBV12-3 or TRBV12-4 to TRBJ2-2; the match to TRBD2 covers 13 bases. The V gene end was trimmed by 4 bases and the J gene end by 5 bases; junction bases not matched to a gene: 4. The CDR3 is made up of 16 amino acids.

This clonotype occurred many times. V usage is TRBV7-7 and J usage is TRBJ2-1; 7 nucleotides agree with TRBD2. Per the germline V gene, CDR1 is SSHAT and CDR2 is FNYEAQ (reference sequence). The CDR3 has 15 residues. The junction had 5 bases not matched to a gene; V was cut back by 1 base and J by 5 bases. CDR3 sequence reads: CASSLGEGVDNEQFF. CDR3 bases: TGTGCCAGCAGCTTAGGGGAGGGAGTAGACAATGAGCAGTTCTTC.

In its sample, this clonotype was seen many times. This rearrangement joins TRBV5-1 to TRBJ2-5; possible D gene TRBD1, 6 bases. Germline V gene data show CDR1 as SGHRS and CDR2 as YFSETQ. Deletions cut 4 bases from V and 3 bases from J, with 13 bases between. This CDR3 region has 14 residues. The CDR3 sequence is CASSQSTGKETQYF. As DNA, the CDR3 is TGCGCCAGCAGCCAATCAACAGGGAAAGAGACCCAGTACTTC.

The J gene is TRBJ1-5, the V gene TRBV6-2 or TRBV6-3; the match to TRBD1 covers 7 bases. The CDR3 runs to 17 residues. Germline V gene sequence: CDR1 MNHEY, CDR2 SVGEGT. Germline trimming cut 2 bases from V and 1 base from J; bases unmatched to any gene: 8. This CDR3 reads CASSYRQGQRSNQPQHF. In nucleotides, the CDR3 is TGTGCCAGCAGTTACCGACAGGGACAGCGGAGCAATCAGCCCCAGCATTTT.

This clonotype has just a few counts. A read error may be the cause here, since a much bigger clone is one base away. V is TRBV4-2 and J is TRBJ2-1; TRBD2 matches at 10 bases. The end of the DNA is better explained by TRBJ2-7, so the J call may be wrong. In germline, CDR1 is LGHNA, CDR2 YNFKEQ. The CDR3 sequence is 17 residues long. CDR3 residues: CASSQDVSGGGYNEQYF. Written as DNA, the CDR3 is TGTGCCAGCAGCCAAGATGTCAGCGGGGGGGGCTACAATGAGCAGTACTTC.

This clonotype was detected only once. This could be a read error, since a much larger clone is one nucleotide away. V and J are TRBV20-1 and TRBJ2-5; 12 nucleotides align to TRBD2. Germline loops: CDR1 DFQATT, CDR2 SNEGSKA (reference sequence). This CDR3 spans 15 amino acids. V was clipped by 2 bases and J by 11 bases; unmatched bases: 12. CDR3 region: CSARPTSGGYNEQYF. CDR3 nucleotides: TGCAGTGCTAGACCGACTAGCGGGGGTTACAATGAGCAGTACTTC.

There are many counts of this clonotype. This chain joins TRBV27 and TRBJ2-4; TRBD2 matches at 9 bases. J was trimmed by 3 bases and V by 2 bases; bases with no gene match: 5. Germline-derived CDR1 and CDR2 are MNHEY and SMNVEV (reference sequence). This CDR3 is built from 16 residues. The CDR3 loop reads CASSLLAGKYKNIQYF. CDR3 nucleotide sequence: TGTGCCAGCAGTTTACTAGCGGGGAAATACAAAAACATTCAGTACTTC.

Comment on this clonotype: A clone one base away is much larger, so this may be a read error. The J gene is TRBJ2-5, the V gene TRBV6-6; the D call may be TRBD1 or TRBD2 (5 bases each). This CDR3 contains 12 residues. Germline values: CDR1 MNHNY, CDR2 SVGAGI (reference sequence). Trimming cost V 5 bases and J 11 bases, with 15 bases left between them. Here the CDR3 DNA reads TGTGCCAGCAGTCGACCCGGGGACGGGCAGTACTTC. Translating gives CASSRPGDGQYF.

Points on this clonotype: Since a much larger clone is just one base distant, this may be a read error. Because it lacks the conserved phenylalanine or tryptophan at the end, this CDR3 is likely a read error. This chain uses TRBV6-6 with TRBJ1-2; tentatively, D is TRBD1 (5 bases). Germline assignment: CDR1 MNHNY and CDR2 SVGAGI (reference sequence). The CDR3 extends over 14 amino acids. Trimming shortened V by 5 bases and J by 3 bases, and 13 bases separated the two germline ends. The CDR3 region is CASSAWDRDYGYTL. Written as DNA, the CDR3 is TGTGCCAGCAGTGCCTGGGACCGGGACTATGGCTACACCCTC.

Only a few counts were recorded for this clonotype. A single base separates this from a much larger clone, so it may be a read error. This chain links TRBV12-3 or TRBV12-4 with TRBJ2-7; 11 bases match TRBD2. The CDR3 has 16 residues. With 4 bases clipped from V and 7 bases from J, the junction kept 12 bases outside the gene matches. In DNA, the CDR3 is TGTGCCAGCAGTTCTAGCGGGGGGATCCTCTACAATGAGCAGTACTTC. This gives the protein CASSSSGGILYNEQYF.

This clonotype was seen ten or more times. This sequence joins TRBV6-2 or TRBV6-3 and TRBJ2-5; tentatively, D is TRBD1 (5 bases). The CDR3 runs 15 residues. Germline CDR1 reads MNHEY; CDR2 reads SVGEGT. V gave up 0 bases and J gave up 5 bases, with 13 bases separating them. The CDR3 spells CASSYSSPGKETQYF. The CDR3 DNA follows: TGTGCCAGCAGTTACTCGAGTCCAGGGAAGGAGACCCAGTACTTC.